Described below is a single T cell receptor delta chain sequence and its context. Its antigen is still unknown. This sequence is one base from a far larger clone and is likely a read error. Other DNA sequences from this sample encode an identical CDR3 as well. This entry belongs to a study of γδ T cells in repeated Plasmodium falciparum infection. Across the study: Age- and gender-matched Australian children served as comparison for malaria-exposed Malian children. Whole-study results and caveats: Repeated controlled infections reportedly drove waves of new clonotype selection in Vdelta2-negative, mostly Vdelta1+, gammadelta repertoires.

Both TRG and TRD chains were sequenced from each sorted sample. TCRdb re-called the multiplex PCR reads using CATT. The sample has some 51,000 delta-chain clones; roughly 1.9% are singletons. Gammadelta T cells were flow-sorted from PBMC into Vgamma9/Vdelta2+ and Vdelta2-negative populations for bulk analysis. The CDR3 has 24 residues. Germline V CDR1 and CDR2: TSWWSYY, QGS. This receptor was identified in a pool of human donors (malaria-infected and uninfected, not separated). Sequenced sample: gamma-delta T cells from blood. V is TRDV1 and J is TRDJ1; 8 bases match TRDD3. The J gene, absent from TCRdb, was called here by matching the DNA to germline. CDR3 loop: CALGELCASSYWGSYGWYTDKLIF. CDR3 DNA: TGTGCTCTTGGGGAACTTTGTGCTTCCTCCTACTGGGGGTCATACGGGTGGTACACCGACAAACTCATCTTT.